This T cell receptor (beta chain) came from a study of cytomegalovirus exposure and HLA in healthy donors. Findings and limits, study-wide: That first-cohort TCR clusters tended to co-occur in the roughly 130 validation repertoires was found in a later analysis.

About this clone: Its specificity is not known.

Donors were drawn from the approximately 120-subject validation cohort, separate from the roughly 670-subject first cohort. Germline CDR1 and CDR2: SEHNR and FQNEAQ (reference sequence). The germline V and J ends were trimmed by 5 bases and 5 bases, with 23 bases remaining between them. The CDR3 has 17 residues. The repertoire was sequenced with immunoSEQ multiplex PCR; TCRdb's copy has only in-frame clones and lacks some. This sample yields 160,000 or so clones, of which roughly 91% are seen a single time; under 3% belongs to the top ten. This rearrangement joins TRBV7-9 to TRBJ2-3; possibly TRBD1 for D (7 bases). The receptor's source is a man in his late teens or twenties in good health and CMV-seronegative. The sequenced sample was PBMCs. CDR3 region: CASSTLQGGTTGDTQYF. CDR3 coding DNA: TGTGCCAGCAGCACCCTCCAGGGGGGTACAACGGGAGATACGCAGTATTTT. The entire variable domain, with the rest obtained from reference TRBV7-9 and TRBJ2-3, is as follows: DTGVSQNPRHKITKRGQNVTFRCDPISEHNRLYWYRQTLGQGPEFLTYFQNEAQLEKSRLLSDRFSAERPKGSFSTLEIQRTEQGDSAMYLCASSTLQGGTTGDTQYFGPGTRLTVL.